This T cell receptor (beta chain) came from a study of cytomegalovirus exposure and HLA in healthy donors. The overall study: An earlier analysis found around 120 million unique TCR beta sequences from approximately 200 million T cells. Study-wide findings and caveats: The study assumed roughly uniform donor sequencing depth for presence/absence analyses.

The germline V gene has CDR1 LNHDA and CDR2 SQIVND (reference sequence). The CDR3 totals 17 residues. V lost 1 base and J lost 2; bases outside the gene matches: 6. Comment on this clone: The antigen is undetermined.

A multiplex PCR was run with 60 Vbeta primers and 13 Jbeta primers. In the study's own analysis: Later analysis identified 65 million to 80 million unique TCR beta chains, roughly 11 million shared. Produced via immunoSEQ multiplex PCR; TCRdb's table is partial and in-frame only. D and trimming come from the DNA, and the V and J calls and clone size come from that table. This sample's table has 55,000 to 85,000 clones. The sample comprised PBMCs. This receptor was obtained from a female donor in good health and CMV-seropositive. The gene calls are TRBV19 and TRBJ2-3; 10 positions match TRBD2. CDR3 amino acids: CASSIGLSGRYTDTQYF. DNA of the CDR3: TGTGCCAGTAGTATAGGTCTTAGCGGGAGGTACACAGATACGCAGTATTTT.